The entry below gives a single TCR beta chain sequence along with its context. The length of the CDR3 is 14 residues. CDR1 is MNHNS and CDR2 is SASEGT in the germline V gene. V shed 1 base, J shed 2 bases, and the junction held 1 base outside the gene matches. The data are from a study of blood T cell repertoires in COVID-19. Produced via immunoSEQ multiplex PCR; TCRdb's table is partial and in-frame only. The table includes fewer than 400,000 clones, around 90% detected once. The sample consisted of peripheral blood. The chain joins TRBV6-1 to TRBJ1-1; TRBD1 matches at 7 bases. The source is a woman younger than 45 with COVID-19, enrolled during active disease. CDR3 sequence reads: CASSEEGANTEAFF. The CDR3 DNA sequence: TGTGCCAGCAGTGAAGAGGGGGCTAACACTGAAGCTTTCTTT.